The T cell receptor (beta chain) under discussion was sequenced for a study of blood T cell repertoires in COVID-19. About the research overall: Sources were T cells, B-cell-depleted T cells, or PBMCs; the material itself was cDNA or gDNA.

The data were produced by immunoSEQ multiplex PCR, yet TCRdb's version contains in-frame clones alone and is incomplete. The sample contains 300,000 to 400,000 clones, approximately 88% of which appear only once. With 11 bases removed from V and 1 base from J, the gap between germline ends came to 12 bases. Germline V lookup: CDR1 WSHSY, CDR2 SAAADI. This CDR3 is 13 amino acids long. Participants were aged roughly 18 to 100 years from roughly 26 US areas. Sequences were obtained from PBMCs or T cells enriched from blood (not recorded which). The chain joins TRBV10-2 to TRBJ1-5, with D tentatively TRBD1 (5 bases). The clonotype was recovered from a woman in her twenties or thirties with acute COVID-19. The CDR3 sequence: CAVRQKSNQPQHF. CDR3 DNA: TGCGCCGTTAGACAGAAGAGCAATCAGCCCCAGCATTTT.